The 21 T cell receptor beta chains reported below all come from one sample, sequenced in a study of T cell repertoires in cytomegalovirus infection. TCRdb re-called the reads with MiXCR, one entry per CDR3 protein. The sample has 500,000 to 600,000 distinct CDR3 sequences; 15% to 20% are singletons. The sequenced sample consisted of CD8+ T cells from PBMCs. The receptors here all came from a human donor in good health (CMV status not recorded). Some clones in this sample may be carry-over from other donors' samples.

The rearrangement links TRBV7-9 to TRBJ1-5; D not resolved. The CDR3 totals 14 residues. Germline V gene data show CDR1 as SEHNR and CDR2 as FQNEAQ (reference sequence). Trimming removed 3 bases from V and 9 bases from J, with 15 bases in between. The CDR3 loop is CASSFLSPLAPQHF. CDR3 coding DNA: TGTGCCAGCAGCTTCCTCTCTCCCCTAGCGCCCCAGCATTTT.

This clonotype was counted ten times or more. The chain employs TRBV6-1 and TRBJ1-4; D ambiguous. Trimming pared 6 bases from V and 8 bases from J, leaving 4 bases between. The CDR3 has 10 amino acids. Germline V gene lookup returns CDR1 MNHNS and CDR2 SASEGT. In nucleotides, the CDR3 is TGTGCCAGCAGCGGAGAAAAACTGTTTTTT. This translates into CASSGEKLFF.

In its sample, this clonotype was seen many times. This chain joins TRBV27 and TRBJ2-5; 7 bases align to TRBD1. The CDR3 consists of 15 residues. Per the germline V gene, CDR1 is MNHEY and CDR2 is SMNVEV (reference sequence). Trimming removed 1 base from V and 5 bases from J; junction bases left unmatched: 7. Here the CDR3 reads CASSLFPGGTETQYF. CDR3 DNA sequence: TGTGCCAGCAGTTTATTCCCAGGGGGAACGGAGACCCAGTACTTC.

The chain is built from TRBV5-4 and TRBJ2-7; 13 bases are a match to TRBD2. The CDR3 consists of 17 residues. V gave up 5 bases and J gave up 2 bases; unmatched junction bases: 10. CDR1 SGHNT and CDR2 YYREEE come from the germline V gene (reference sequence). Here the CDR3 DNA reads TGTGCCAGCAGACTCACTACCGGGACTAGCGGGACCTACGAGCAGTACTTC. This gives the protein CASRLTTGTSGTYEQYF.

V usage is TRBV25-1 and J usage is TRBJ2-2; a possible D gene is TRBD1 (5 bases). This CDR3 is 14 amino acids long. The germline gives CDR1 MGHDK, CDR2 SYGVNS. V gave up 4 bases and J gave up 5 bases, with 11 bases separating them. CDR3 sequence (DNA): TGTGCCAGCAGTGGATGGACAAGAACCGGGGAGCTGTTTTTT. It specifies CASSGWTRTGELFF.

This clonotype was seen ten or more times. CDR3 region: CATSDPLGMNTEAFF. DNA of the CDR3: TGTGCCACCAGCGATCCCCTTGGCATGAACACTGAAGCTTTCTTT. The rearrangement joins TRBV15 to TRBJ1-1; D uncertain. The germline V gene has CDR1 LNHNV and CDR2 YYDKDF (reference sequence). Trimming shortened V by 5 bases and J by 0 bases, and 13 bases separated the two germline ends. The CDR3 runs to 15 residues. The full variable domain, completed using reference TRBV15 and TRBJ1-1, is DAMVIQNPRYQVTQFGKPVTLSCSQTLNHNVMYWYQQKSSQAPKLLFHYYDKDFNNEADTPDNFQSRRPNTSFCFLDIRSPGLGDTAMYLCATSDPLGMNTEAFFGQGTRLTVV.

This clonotype was detected only a few times. The chain carries TRBV29-1 and TRBJ1-1, with 7 positions matching TRBD1. Per the germline V gene, CDR1 is SQVTM and CDR2 is ANQGSEA. This CDR3 is 13 amino acids long. Unmatched junction bases numbered 8, after V lost 5 bases and J lost 5 bases. DNA for the CDR3: TGCAGCGTTCGGCCCTCAGGGGGTACTGAAGCTTTCTTT. Residues: CSVRPSGGTEAFF.

This clonotype was counted at least ten times. V is TRBV27 and J is TRBJ1-2; a possible D gene is TRBD1 (5 bases). Germline V gene sequence: CDR1 MNHEY, CDR2 SMNVEV (reference sequence). The CDR3 contains 14 residues. The ends were cut back, 2 bases at V and 0 bases at J, with 7 bases in the middle. CDR3 coding DNA: TGTGCCAGCAGTTTAGGGGCCTCTAACTATGGCTACACCTTC. This gives the protein CASSLGASNYGYTF.

Many counts were recorded for this clonotype. V is TRBV15 and J is TRBJ2-1; TRBD2 matches at 7 bases. From germline, CDR1 is LNHNV and CDR2 YYDKDF (reference sequence). With V trimmed by 0 bases and J by 5 bases, 4 bases remained unmatched. The CDR3 is 15 residues long. The CDR3 is CATSRELASHNEQFF. CDR3 in DNA: TGTGCCACCAGCAGAGAACTAGCGAGCCACAATGAGCAGTTCTTC.

This clonotype has just a few counts. J is TRBJ2-5 and V is TRBV20-1; no clear D gene. The V and J ends lost 6 bases and 5 bases respectively, with 16 bases between them. The germline V gene encodes CDR1 DFQATT and CDR2 SNEGSKA (reference sequence). The CDR3 loop spans 13 amino acids. CDR3 sequence: CSAQDSPEETQYF. The CDR3 nucleotides read TGCAGTGCCCAAGACTCCCCGGAGGAGACCCAGTACTTC.

This clonotype was counted many times. The chain combines TRBV19 with TRBJ1-2, with a possible D match to TRBD1 (6 bases). The V and J ends lost 5 bases and 5 bases respectively, with 24 bases between them. The germline gives CDR1 LNHDA, CDR2 SQIVND (reference sequence). The CDR3 sequence is 17 residues long. The CDR3 protein is CASSANTGRLTPYGYTF. CDR3 DNA sequence: TGTGCCAGTAGTGCTAACACAGGGCGGCTAACACCTTATGGCTACACCTTC. Looking up the rest from reference TRBV19 and TRBJ1-2 gives the full variable domain: DGGITQSPKYLFRKEGQNVTLSCEQNLNHDAMYWYRQDPGQGLRLIYYSQIVNDFQKGDIAEGYSVSREKKESFPLTVTSAQKNPTAFYLCASSANTGRLTPYGYTFGSGTRLTVV.

Ten or more counts support this clonotype. The chain recombines TRBV12-3 or TRBV12-4 with TRBJ1-5; a weak D match, TRBD1 (5 bases). Trimming shortened V by 11 bases and J by 1 base, and 15 bases separated the two germline ends. The CDR3 runs 14 residues. The CDR3 nucleotides are TGTGCCGGGATGGGGGTTGAGAGCAATCAGCCCCAGCATTTT. It codes for CAGMGVESNQPQHF.

This clonotype appeared many times. This CDR3 reads CASSSRASHRGRVSYEQYF. The CDR3 DNA is TGTGCCAGCAGCTCCCGGGCCAGCCACAGGGGGAGGGTTTCCTACGAGCAGTACTTC. This chain joins TRBV7-8 and TRBJ2-7; a possible D gene is TRBD1 (8 bases). This CDR3 spans 19 amino acids. The germline V and J ends were trimmed by 4 bases and 1 base, with 26 bases remaining between them. Germline loops: CDR1 SGHVS, CDR2 FQNEAQ.

In its sample, this clonotype was seen many times. This rearrangement joins TRBV10-2 to TRBJ1-1; 7 bases fit TRBD1. The CDR3 totals 14 residues. V gave up 8 bases and J gave up 3 bases; unmatched junction bases: 9. CDR1 is WSHSY and CDR2 is SAAADI in the germline V gene. This CDR3 is CASCEEGAYTEAFF. The CDR3 DNA is TGCGCCAGCTGCGAGGAGGGGGCGTACACTGAAGCTTTCTTT.

CDR3 protein: CASSPDYGEQGSRDGYTF. As DNA, the CDR3 is TGTGCCAGCAGCCCGGATTATGGGGAACAGGGGTCTCGCGATGGCTACACCTTC. This chain uses TRBV13 with TRBJ1-2, with TRBD1 identical over 7 bases. Germline CDR1 reads PRHDT; CDR2 reads FYEKMQ (reference sequence). The J segment lost 6 bases and the V segment lost 5 bases, leaving 21 bases of the junction unmatched. CDR3 size: 18 residues.

This clonotype was detected ten times or more. The rearrangement joins TRBV7-6 to TRBJ2-3, with 9 bases fitting TRBD1. The CDR3 is 18 residues long. J was trimmed by 2 bases and V by 5 bases; bases with no gene match: 14. Germline V gene sequence: CDR1 SGHVS, CDR2 FNYEAQ. The CDR3 DNA follows: TGTGCCAGCAGCACCCAACCCGGGACAGGGAGCCCCACAGATACGCAGTATTTT. Translation: CASSTQPGTGSPTDTQYF.

The table lists this clonotype with many counts. The chain joins TRBV15 to TRBJ2-7; 10 nucleotides match TRBD2. The CDR3 loop spans 14 amino acids. Germline loops: CDR1 LNHNV, CDR2 YYDKDF (reference sequence). The CDR3 DNA reads as TGTGCTTCTTCTTCCGGGACTAGCGACTACGAGCAGTACTTC. This gives the protein CASSSGTSDYEQYF.

This clonotype was detected ten times or more. This chain connects TRBV6-5 to TRBJ2-2, with D unclear. V dropped 8 bases and J dropped 2 bases, with 9 bases sitting between them. The CDR3 length is 13 residues. Germline V gives CDR1 MNHEY, CDR2 SVGAGI. DNA for the CDR3: TGTGCCAGCTCCAACCCCAACACCGGGGAGCTGTTTTTT. Translated: CASSNPNTGELFF.

In this sample, this clonotype turned up many times. V gene TRBV15 combines with J gene TRBJ2-7, with 7 positions matching TRBD1. The germline V gene encodes CDR1 LNHNV and CDR2 YYDKDF (reference sequence). Losses at the gene ends were 1 base for V and 2 bases for J; bases not matched to a gene: 5. The CDR3 covers 15 residues. The CDR3 here is CATSRGQGSPYEQYF. The CDR3 DNA reads TGTGCCACCAGCAGAGGACAGGGCTCACCCTACGAGCAGTACTTC.

This clonotype was found many times. This chain joins TRBV7-9 and TRBJ1-1; D is possibly TRBD1 (5 bases). The CDR3 loop spans 12 amino acids. The germline V gene has CDR1 SEHNR and CDR2 FQNEAQ (reference sequence). Trimming shortened V by 5 bases and J by 6 bases, and 10 bases separated the two germline ends. CDR3 sequence reads: CASSHRSSEAFF. The CDR3 coding sequence is TGTGCCAGCAGCCACAGGAGCTCTGAAGCTTTCTTT.

The table lists this clonotype with many counts. The chain combines TRBV7-8 with TRBJ1-6; 8 nucleotides agree with TRBD1. The CDR3 runs to 13 residues. V dropped 7 bases and J dropped 9; count of bases not matched to a gene: 5. The germline V gene has CDR1 SGHVS and CDR2 FQNEAQ. The DNA for the CDR3 is TGTGCCAGCAACAGACAGGGGATTTCACCCCTCCACTTT. This encodes CASNRQGISPLHF.